The 17 T cell receptor beta chains in this list originate from one sample, sequenced in a study of regulatory T cells in long-lasting Graves disease. The authors built TCR beta libraries using iRepertoire HTBI primers and Arm-PCR of CDR3 regions. A single record per CDR3 protein comes from TCRdb applying MiXCR to the multiplex PCR reads. The data show about 430,000 distinct CDR3 sequences, about 15% seen once. Stated time point: newly diagnosed GD, antithyroid drugs for less than 3 months. There was RNA extracted from PBMCs, and the TCR library was made from it. A further study also used this sample, focusing on T cells in Graves' hyperthyroidism and ophthalmopathy.

The sample here was peripheral blood mononuclear cells (PBMCs), taken at new diagnosis, from a patient treated with antithyroid drugs. The receptors were gathered from a middle-aged woman with Graves disease.

Ten or more counts support this clonotype. This sequence joins TRBV7-9 and TRBJ2-2; the D is unclear. Trimming stripped 6 bases from V and 4 bases from J, with 6 bases between. This CDR3 region has 12 residues. Germline loops: CDR1 SEHNR, CDR2 FQNEAQ (reference sequence). The DNA of the CDR3 is TGTGCCAGCAGGACAAGCACCGGGGAGCTGTTTTTT. Its protein product is CASRTSTGELFF.

Of note for this clonotype: A far more abundant clone sits one base away, making this likely a read error. J is TRBJ2-1 and V is TRBV2, with D possibly TRBD2 on 6 matching bases. The CDR3 length is 14 residues. Germline CDR1 reads SNHLY; CDR2 reads FYNNEI. Trimming left V 5 bases short and J 10 bases short, with 18 bases between. CDR3 sequence: CASSTPGRSYEQFF. The CDR3 DNA reads TGTGCCAGCAGTACCCCGGGGAGGTCCTACGAGCAGTTCTTC.

This clonotype was counted many times. The chain links TRBV7-8 to TRBJ2-2; 9 bases line up with TRBD2. The CDR3 has 14 amino acids. V dropped 5 bases and J dropped 7; count of bases not matched to a gene: 5. CDR1 is SGHVS, CDR2 FQNEAQ, per germline. The CDR3 DNA reads as TGTGCCAGCAGCCCTGGGACTAGCAGCGGGGAGCTGTTTTTT. It encodes CASSPGTSSGELFF.

This clonotype was detected many times. V gene TRBV11-2 combines with J gene TRBJ2-5; D may be TRBD1 (5 bases). The CDR3 loop spans 14 amino acids. The V gene's germline CDR1 is SGHAT and CDR2 FQNNGV. V lost 6 bases and J lost 5, with 16 bases in between. The CDR3 DNA sequence: TGTGCCAGCAGATTAAATGGGGCCTGGGAGACCCAGTACTTC. It is translated as CASRLNGAWETQYF. Complete variable domain (other parts from reference TRBV11-2 and TRBJ2-5): EAGVAQSPRYKIIEKRQSVAFWCNPISGHATLYWYQQILGQGPKLLIQFQNNGVVDDSQLPKDRFSAERLKGVDSTLKIQPAKLEDSAVYLCASRLNGAWETQYFGPGTRLLVL.

This clonotype was detected only a few times. This sequence joins TRBV6-1 and TRBJ1-4; 8 nucleotides agree with TRBD1. The V gene's germline CDR1 is MNHNS and CDR2 SASEGT. Trimming cost V 5 bases and J 3 bases; bases outside gene matches: 8. The CDR3 has 16 residues. The CDR3 here is CASSPHQGAANEKLFF. CDR3 sequence (DNA): TGTGCCAGCAGTCCCCACCAGGGGGCCGCTAATGAAAAACTGTTTTTT.

The J gene is TRBJ1-1, the V gene TRBV9; D is unclear. This CDR3 spans 13 amino acids. The V end lost 4 bases, the J end lost 4 bases, and 11 bases lay between the germline ends. Germline V CDR1 and CDR2: SGDLS, YYNGEE. The CDR3 nucleotides are TGTGCCAGCAGCCCCTGGGAGGGCACTGAAGCTTTCTTT. The encoded protein is CASSPWEGTEAFF.

CDR3 sequence: CASSVEVGVGYGYTF. For the CDR3, the DNA is TGTGCCAGCAGCGTAGAGGTAGGGGTGGGCTATGGCTACACCTTC. This sequence joins TRBV9 and TRBJ1-2, with a possible D match to TRBD1 (5 bases). Germline-derived CDR1 and CDR2 are SGDLS and YYNGEE. CDR3 length: 15 residues. V was trimmed by 0 bases and J by 4 bases, leaving 13 bases between them.

This clonotype was observed at least ten times. V usage is TRBV2 and J usage is TRBJ2-1; 9 bases align to TRBD1. The CDR3 has 13 amino acids. Germline assignment: CDR1 SNHLY and CDR2 FYNNEI. V shed 6 bases and J 6 bases; nucleotides not matched to a gene: 3. CDR3 residues: CASRLQGANEQFF. The CDR3 coding sequence is TGTGCCAGCAGATTACAGGGGGCCAATGAGCAGTTCTTC. Based on the CDR3 plus reference TRBV2 and TRBJ2-1, the full variable domain is EPEVTQTPSHQVTQMGQEVILRCVPISNHLYFYWYRQILGQKVEFLVSFYNNEISEKSEIFDDQFSVERPDGSNFTLKIRSTKLEDSAMYFCASRLQGANEQFFGPGTRLTVL.

Details on this clonotype: A much larger clone lies one base from this, so it may be a read error. The CDR3 loop reads CASSMDWGLGNEQFF. In DNA, the CDR3 is TGTGCCAGTAGTATGGACTGGGGATTAGGCAATGAGCAGTTCTTC. This chain connects TRBV19 to TRBJ2-1; D might be TRBD2 (5 bases). The V gene's germline CDR1 is LNHDA and CDR2 SQIVND (reference sequence). The V gene lost 3 bases and the J gene lost 6 bases, with 15 bases spanning the gap. The CDR3 has 15 amino acids.

The sample holds many counts of this clonotype. V and J are TRBV9 and TRBJ1-6; 11 nucleotides match TRBD1. V lost 0 bases and J lost 8; bases outside the gene matches: 4. CDR1 and CDR2 from the germline V gene are SGDLS and YYNGEE. The CDR3 contains 16 residues. CDR3 sequence (DNA): TGTGCCAGCAGCGTAGGGACAGGGGGCGCCTATTCACCCCTCCACTTT. The encoded protein is CASSVGTGGAYSPLHF.

This clonotype occurred many times. The CDR3 spells CASSLVLGRGPETQYF. The CDR3 DNA reads as TGTGCCAGCAGCTTAGTATTAGGGCGTGGGCCGGAGACCCAGTACTTC. This chain connects TRBV7-2 to TRBJ2-5; unclear D gene. The CDR3 sequence is 16 residues long. The germline CDR1 and CDR2 sequences are SGHTA and FQGNSA. V was clipped by 1 base and J by 5 bases, with 17 bases between them.

The table lists this clonotype with a few counts. The V call is TRBV20-1, the J call TRBJ2-3; 7 bases are shared with TRBD2. Germline values: CDR1 DFQATT, CDR2 SNEGSKA (reference sequence). The CDR3 spans 17 residues. V was pared by 0 bases and J by 5 bases, with 14 bases of the junction left unmatched. CDR3: CSARDFGGSDLGDTQYF. The CDR3 DNA reads as TGCAGTGCTAGAGACTTCGGCGGGAGCGATTTGGGAGATACGCAGTATTTT.

This clonotype was counted many times. DNA for the CDR3: TGTGCCAGCAACCGAGACAGGGGTACCTACAATGAGCAGTTCTTC. Protein product: CASNRDRGTYNEQFF. The genes are TRBV7-9 and TRBJ2-1; TRBD1 matches 8 bases. This CDR3 has 15 amino acids. Germline CDR1 reads SEHNR; CDR2 reads FQNEAQ (reference sequence). Germline trimming cut 7 bases from V and 2 bases from J; bases unmatched to any gene: 7.

The CDR3 sequence is CASSIGVHQETQYF. The CDR3 region has the DNA TGTGCCAGCAGCATTGGGGTTCACCAAGAGACCCAGTACTTC. This rearrangement joins TRBV7-2 to TRBJ2-5, with D uncertain. CDR3 size: 14 residues. CDR1 and CDR2 from the germline V gene are SGHTA and FQGNSA. V lost 5 bases, J lost 0 bases, and 10 bases lay in between.

The CDR3: CASSQGAGTTNEQYF. For the CDR3, the DNA is TGTGCCAGCAGCCAAGGGGCCGGGACCACAAATGAGCAGTACTTC. The gene calls are TRBV9 and TRBJ2-7, with D possibly being TRBD1 or TRBD2 (5 bases each). Per germline, CDR1 SGDLS and CDR2 YYNGEE. The CDR3 is 15 amino acids. Trimming left V 4 bases short and J 7 bases short, with 21 bases between.

This clonotype was counted at least ten times. This chain links TRBV7-2 with TRBJ2-1, with 11 bases identical to TRBD2. Germline V gene sequence: CDR1 SGHTA, CDR2 FQGNSA. The V gene end was trimmed by 2 bases and the J gene end by 6 bases; junction bases not matched to a gene: 6. This CDR3 comprises 16 residues. The DNA for the CDR3 is TGTGCCAGCAGCTTACCCAGGGGACTAGCGGCCAATGAGCAGTTCTTC. This encodes CASSLPRGLAANEQFF.

To note about this clonotype: A far larger clone is one nucleotide away, so this likely arose from a read error. The chain links TRBV5-8 to TRBJ2-3; tentatively, D is TRBD1 (7 bases). V was shortened by 2 bases and J by 4 bases, with 14 bases between the two germline ends. Germline V gene lookup returns CDR1 SGHTS and CDR2 YDEGEE. This CDR3 region has 15 residues. CDR3 DNA sequence: TGTGCCAGCAGCTTTGCGGGGACAGCCTCAGATACGCAGTATTTT. Residues: CASSFAGTASDTQYF.